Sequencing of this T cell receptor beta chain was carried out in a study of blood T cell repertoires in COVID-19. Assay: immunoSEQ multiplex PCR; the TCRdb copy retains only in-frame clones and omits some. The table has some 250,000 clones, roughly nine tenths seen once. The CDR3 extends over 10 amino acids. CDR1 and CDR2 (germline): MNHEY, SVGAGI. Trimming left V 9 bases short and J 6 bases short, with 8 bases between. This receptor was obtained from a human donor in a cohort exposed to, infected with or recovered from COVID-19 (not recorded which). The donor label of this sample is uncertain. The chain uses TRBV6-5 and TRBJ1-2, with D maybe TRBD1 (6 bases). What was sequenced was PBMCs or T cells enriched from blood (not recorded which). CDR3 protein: CASKGDGYTF. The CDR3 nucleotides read TGTGCCAGTAAGGGGGATGGCTACACCTTC.